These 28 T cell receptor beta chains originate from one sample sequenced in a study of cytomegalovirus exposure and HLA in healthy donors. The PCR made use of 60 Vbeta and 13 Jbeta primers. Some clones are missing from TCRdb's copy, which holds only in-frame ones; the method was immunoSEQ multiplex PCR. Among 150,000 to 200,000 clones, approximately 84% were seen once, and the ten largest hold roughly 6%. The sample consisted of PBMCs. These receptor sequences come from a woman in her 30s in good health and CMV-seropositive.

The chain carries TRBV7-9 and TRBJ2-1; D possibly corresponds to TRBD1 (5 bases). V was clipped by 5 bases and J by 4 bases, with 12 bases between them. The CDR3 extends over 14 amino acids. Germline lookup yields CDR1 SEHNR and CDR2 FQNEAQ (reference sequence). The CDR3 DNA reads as TGTGCCAGCAGCCTACAGGACGGATACAATGAGCAGTTCTTC. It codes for CASSLQDGYNEQFF.

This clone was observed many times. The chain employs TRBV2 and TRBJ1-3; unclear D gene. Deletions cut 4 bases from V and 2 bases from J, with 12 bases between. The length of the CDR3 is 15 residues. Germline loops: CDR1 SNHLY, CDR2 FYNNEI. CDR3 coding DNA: TGTGCCAGCAGTGGTCTCGTCGGTACTGGAAACACCATATATTTT. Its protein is CASSGLVGTGNTIYF.

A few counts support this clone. CDR3 bases: TGCGCCAGCAGTTCATCGATGGCAGGGATGGCAGAGGCAAACACTGAAGCTTTCTTT. Translation: CASSSSMAGMAEANTEAFF. This chain joins TRBV5-1 and TRBJ1-1; D is perhaps TRBD1 (5 bases). The V and J ends lost 5 bases and 2 bases respectively, with 28 bases between them. The CDR3 loop spans 19 amino acids. Per the germline V gene, CDR1 is SGHRS and CDR2 is YFSETQ.

The CDR3 bases are TGTGCCAGCAGTTTAGGCAGGGGGCAGTACGAGCAGTACTTC. This translates into CASSLGRGQYEQYF. The gene calls are TRBV27 and TRBJ2-7, with 8 nucleotides matching TRBD1. The germline CDR1 and CDR2 sequences are MNHEY and SMNVEV (reference sequence). The CDR3 is made up of 14 amino acids. V lost 2 bases and J lost 4; bases outside the gene matches: 4.

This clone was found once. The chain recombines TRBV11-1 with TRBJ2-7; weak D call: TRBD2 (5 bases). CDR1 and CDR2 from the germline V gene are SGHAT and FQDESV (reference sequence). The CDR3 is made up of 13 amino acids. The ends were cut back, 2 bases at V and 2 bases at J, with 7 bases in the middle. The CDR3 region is CASSLRGTYEQYF. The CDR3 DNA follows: TGTGCCAGCAGCTTACGGGGAACCTACGAGCAGTACTTC.

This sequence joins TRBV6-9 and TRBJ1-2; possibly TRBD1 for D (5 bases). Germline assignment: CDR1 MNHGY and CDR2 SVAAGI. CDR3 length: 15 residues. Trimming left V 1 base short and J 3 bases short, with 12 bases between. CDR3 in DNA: TGTGCCAGCAGTTATTGTTGGGGGAGGGACTATGGCTACACCTTC. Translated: CASSYCWGRDYGYTF.

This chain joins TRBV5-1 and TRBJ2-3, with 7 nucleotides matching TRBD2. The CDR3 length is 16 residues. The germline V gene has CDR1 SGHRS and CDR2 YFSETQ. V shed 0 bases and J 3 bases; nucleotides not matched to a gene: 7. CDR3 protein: CASSLVAGVRTDTQYF. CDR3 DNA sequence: TGCGCCAGCAGCTTGGTGGCGGGAGTGCGAACAGATACGCAGTATTTT.

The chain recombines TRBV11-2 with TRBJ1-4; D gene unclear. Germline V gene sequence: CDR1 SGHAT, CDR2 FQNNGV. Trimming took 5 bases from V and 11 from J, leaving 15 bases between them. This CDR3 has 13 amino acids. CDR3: CASSPGLVEKLFF. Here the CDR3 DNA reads TGTGCCAGCAGCCCCGGTCTTGTGGAGAAACTGTTTTTT.

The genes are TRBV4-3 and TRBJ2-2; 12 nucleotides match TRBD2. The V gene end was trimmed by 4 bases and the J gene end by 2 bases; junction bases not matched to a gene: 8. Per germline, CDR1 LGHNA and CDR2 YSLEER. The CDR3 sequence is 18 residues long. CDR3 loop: CASSPSLAGGVNTGELFF. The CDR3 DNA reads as TGCGCCAGCAGCCCCTCGCTAGCGGGGGGGGTTAACACCGGGGAGCTGTTTTTT.

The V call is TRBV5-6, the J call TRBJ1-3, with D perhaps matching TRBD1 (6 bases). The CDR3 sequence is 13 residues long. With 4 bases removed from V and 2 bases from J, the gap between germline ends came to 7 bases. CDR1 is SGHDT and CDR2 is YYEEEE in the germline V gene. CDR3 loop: CASSNRAGNTIYF. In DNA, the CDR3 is TGTGCCAGCAGCAACAGGGCTGGAAACACCATATATTTT.

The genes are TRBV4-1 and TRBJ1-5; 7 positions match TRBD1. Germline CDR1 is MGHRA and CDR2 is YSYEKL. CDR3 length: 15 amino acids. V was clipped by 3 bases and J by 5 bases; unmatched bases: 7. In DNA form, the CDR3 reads TGCGCCAGCAGCCAGGTCGGTCAGGGGGATCAGCCCCAGCATTTT. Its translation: CASSQVGQGDQPQHF.

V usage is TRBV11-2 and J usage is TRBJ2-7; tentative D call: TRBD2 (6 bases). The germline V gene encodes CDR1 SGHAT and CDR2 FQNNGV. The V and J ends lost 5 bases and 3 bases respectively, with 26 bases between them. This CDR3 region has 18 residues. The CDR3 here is CASSTPLNGTAGYYEQYF. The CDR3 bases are TGTGCCAGCAGCACCCCCCTTAATGGGACTGCCGGCTACTACGAGCAGTACTTC.

The CDR3 here is CASSYEWTGEYGYTF. The CDR3, as DNA: TGTGCCAGCAGTTACGAATGGACAGGGGAATACGGCTACACCTTC. This rearrangement joins TRBV6-5 to TRBJ1-2, with 9 bases fitting TRBD1. This CDR3 has 15 residues. Germline V gives CDR1 MNHEY, CDR2 SVGAGI. Trimming cost V 2 bases and J 8 bases; bases outside gene matches: 9.

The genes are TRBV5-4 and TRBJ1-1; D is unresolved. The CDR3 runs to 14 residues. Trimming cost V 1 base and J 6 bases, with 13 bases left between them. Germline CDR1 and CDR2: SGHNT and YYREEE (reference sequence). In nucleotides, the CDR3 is TGTGCCAGCAGCTTGAGAGGGAATAGGGCTGAAGCTTTCTTT. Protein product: CASSLRGNRAEAFF.

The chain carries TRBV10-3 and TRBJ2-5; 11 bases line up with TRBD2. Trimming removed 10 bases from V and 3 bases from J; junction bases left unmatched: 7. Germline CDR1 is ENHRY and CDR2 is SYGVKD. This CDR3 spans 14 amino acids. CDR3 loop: CATRLLAGEETQYF. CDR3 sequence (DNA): TGTGCCACCCGTCTACTAGCGGGGGAAGAGACCCAGTACTTC.

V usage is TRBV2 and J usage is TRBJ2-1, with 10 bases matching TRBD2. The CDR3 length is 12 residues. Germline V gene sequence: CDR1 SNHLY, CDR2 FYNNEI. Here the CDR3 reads CADKREGSEQFF. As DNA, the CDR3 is TGTGCAGATAAGCGGGAGGGCAGTGAGCAGTTCTTC.

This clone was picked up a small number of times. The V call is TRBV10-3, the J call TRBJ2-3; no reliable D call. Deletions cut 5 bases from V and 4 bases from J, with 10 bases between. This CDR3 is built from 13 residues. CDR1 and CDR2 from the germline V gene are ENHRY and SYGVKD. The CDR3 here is CAISLQLADTQYF. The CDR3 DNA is TGTGCCATCAGTTTACAATTGGCAGATACGCAGTATTTT.

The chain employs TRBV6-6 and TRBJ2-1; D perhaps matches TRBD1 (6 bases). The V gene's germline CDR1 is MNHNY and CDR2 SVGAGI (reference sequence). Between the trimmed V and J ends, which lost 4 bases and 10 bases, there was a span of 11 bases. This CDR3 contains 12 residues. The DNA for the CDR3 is TGTGCCAGCAGTTCCGCCAGGGGAGAGCAGTTCTTC. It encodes CASSSARGEQFF.

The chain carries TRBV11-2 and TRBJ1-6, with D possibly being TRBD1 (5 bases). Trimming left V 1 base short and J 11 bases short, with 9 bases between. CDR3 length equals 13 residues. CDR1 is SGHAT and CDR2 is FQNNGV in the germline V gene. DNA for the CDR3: TGTGCCAGCAGCTTAGTGGAGGGGACACCCCTCCACTTT. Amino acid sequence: CASSLVEGTPLHF. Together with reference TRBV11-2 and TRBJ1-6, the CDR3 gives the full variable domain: EAGVAQSPRYKIIEKRQSVAFWCNPISGHATLYWYQQILGQGPKLLIQFQNNGVVDDSQLPKDRFSAERLKGVDSTLKIQPAKLEDSAVYLCASSLVEGTPLHFGNGTRLTVT.

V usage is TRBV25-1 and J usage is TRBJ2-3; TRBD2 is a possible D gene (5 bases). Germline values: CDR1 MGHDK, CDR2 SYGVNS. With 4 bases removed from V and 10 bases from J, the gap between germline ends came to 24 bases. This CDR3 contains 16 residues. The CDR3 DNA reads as TGTGCCAGCAGTGCACCGGTGGGAACGCGGAGGAGGTCGCAGTATTTT. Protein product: CASSAPVGTRRRSQYF.

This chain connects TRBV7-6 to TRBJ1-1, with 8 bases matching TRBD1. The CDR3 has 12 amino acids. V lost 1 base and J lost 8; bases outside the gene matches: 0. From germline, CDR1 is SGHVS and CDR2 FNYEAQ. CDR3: CASSLGTGEAFF. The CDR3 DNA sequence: TGTGCCAGCAGCTTAGGGACAGGGGAAGCTTTCTTT.

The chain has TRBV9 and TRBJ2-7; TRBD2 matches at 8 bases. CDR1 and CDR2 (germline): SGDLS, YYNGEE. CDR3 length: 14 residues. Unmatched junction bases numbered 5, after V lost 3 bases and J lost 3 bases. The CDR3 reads CASSAGLGIYEQYF. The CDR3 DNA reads TGTGCCAGCAGCGCGGGACTAGGGATCTACGAGCAGTACTTC.

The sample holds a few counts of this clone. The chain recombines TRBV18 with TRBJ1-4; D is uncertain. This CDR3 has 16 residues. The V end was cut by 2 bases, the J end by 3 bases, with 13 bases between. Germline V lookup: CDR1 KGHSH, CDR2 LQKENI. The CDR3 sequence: CASSPTRLSANEKLFF. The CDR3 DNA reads TGTGCCAGCTCACCAACCCGACTGAGCGCTAATGAAAAACTGTTTTTT.

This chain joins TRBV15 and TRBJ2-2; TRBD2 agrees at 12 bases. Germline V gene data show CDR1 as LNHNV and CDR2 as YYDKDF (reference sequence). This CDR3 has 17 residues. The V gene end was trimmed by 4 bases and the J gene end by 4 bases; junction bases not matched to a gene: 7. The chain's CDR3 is CATSIGLAGQGTGELFF. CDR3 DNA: TGTGCCACCAGCATTGGACTAGCGGGGCAAGGCACCGGGGAGCTGTTTTTT.

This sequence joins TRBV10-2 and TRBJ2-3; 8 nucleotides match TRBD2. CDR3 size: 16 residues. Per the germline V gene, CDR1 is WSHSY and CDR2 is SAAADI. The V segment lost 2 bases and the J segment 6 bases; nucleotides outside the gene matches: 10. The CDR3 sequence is CASSEDDGRAGDTQYF. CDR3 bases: TGCGCCAGCAGTGAGGATGACGGGAGGGCCGGGGATACGCAGTATTTT.

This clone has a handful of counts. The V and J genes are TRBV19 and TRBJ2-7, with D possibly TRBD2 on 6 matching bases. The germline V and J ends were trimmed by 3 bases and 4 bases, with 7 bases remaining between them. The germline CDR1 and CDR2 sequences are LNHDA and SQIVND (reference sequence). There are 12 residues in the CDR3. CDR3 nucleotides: TGTGCCAGTAGTATCGGGGGTTACGAGCAGTACTTC. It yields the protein CASSIGGYEQYF.

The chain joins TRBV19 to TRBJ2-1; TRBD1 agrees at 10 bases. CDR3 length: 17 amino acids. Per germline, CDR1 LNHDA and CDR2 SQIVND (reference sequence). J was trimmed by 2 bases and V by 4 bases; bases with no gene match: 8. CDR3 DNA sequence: TGTGCCAGTAGTAGTGAACGTGGACAGGGGGCCTACAATGAGCAGTTCTTC. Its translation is CASSSERGQGAYNEQFF. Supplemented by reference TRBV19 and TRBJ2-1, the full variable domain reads DGGITQSPKYLFRKEGQNVTLSCEQNLNHDAMYWYRQDPGQGLRLIYYSQIVNDFQKGDIAEGYSVSREKKESFPLTVTSAQKNPTAFYLCASSSERGQGAYNEQFFGPGTRLTVL.

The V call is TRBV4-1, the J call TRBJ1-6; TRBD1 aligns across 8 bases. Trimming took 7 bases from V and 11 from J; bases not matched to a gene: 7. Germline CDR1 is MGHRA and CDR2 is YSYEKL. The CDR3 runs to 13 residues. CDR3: CASKRQGFTPLHF. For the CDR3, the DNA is TGCGCCAGCAAACGACAGGGGTTTACACCCCTCCACTTT.